These 20 T cell receptor beta chains originate from one sample sequenced in a study of shared clonotypes between healthy human individuals. Using immunoSEQ multiplex PCR, the repertoire was profiled, and TCRdb retains in-frame clones only, with some absent. This sample has approximately 95,000 clones; under 70% occur once, and the top ten carry roughly 43%. The sequenced material came from memory CD8+ T cells sorted from blood. Noted subset: CD45RO+ cells pooled with CCR7-negative TemRA cells. The receptors were sampled from a man younger than 40 in good health.

The genes are TRBV14 and TRBJ2-1, with 12 positions matching TRBD2. The ends lost 5 bases at V and 9 bases at J; junction bases unmatched: 8. The CDR3 extends over 15 amino acids. Germline V lookup: CDR1 SGHDN, CDR2 FVKESK. The CDR3: CASSSLRLAGVEQFF. Here the CDR3 DNA reads TGTGCCAGCAGCTCTCTCCGACTAGCGGGAGTTGAGCAGTTCTTC.

The V gene is TRBV6-5, the J gene TRBJ2-7, with TRBD1 as a possible D gene (5 bases). Trimming removed 6 bases from V and 3 bases from J, with 15 bases in between. The CDR3 is made up of 14 amino acids. Germline CDR1 and CDR2: MNHEY and SVGAGI. CDR3 coding DNA: TGTGCCAGCAGCCCCGGCCCCAGGGTCTACGAGCAGTACTTC. It encodes CASSPGPRVYEQYF.

The chain recombines TRBV5-5 with TRBJ1-1, with 11 bases lining up with TRBD1. The CDR3 sequence is 13 residues long. Germline V gives CDR1 SGHKS, CDR2 YYEKEE (reference sequence). Trimming cost V 5 bases and J 6 bases; bases outside gene matches: 3. CDR3 sequence (DNA): TGTGCCAGCAGGGGACAGGGGGGGGCTGAAGCTTTCTTT. The encoded protein is CASRGQGGAEAFF. Together with reference TRBV5-5 and TRBJ1-1, the CDR3 gives the full variable domain: DAGVTQSPTHLIKTRGQQVTLRCSPISGHKSVSWYQQVLGQGPQFIFQYYEKEERGRGNFPDRFSARQFPNYSSELNVNALLLGDSALYLCASRGQGGAEAFFGQGTRLTVV.

The sample holds a few counts of this clone. This sample includes further DNA sequences coding for the same CDR3. The CDR3 spells CASSPGTDSNQPQHF. CDR3 in DNA: TGTGCCAGCAGTCCAGGGACCGATAGCAATCAGCCCCAGCATTTT. The chain links TRBV27 to TRBJ1-5; TRBD1 might be the D (5 bases). This CDR3 spans 15 amino acids. The germline V gene encodes CDR1 MNHEY and CDR2 SMNVEV (reference sequence). The V and J ends lost 5 bases and 0 bases respectively, with 11 bases between them.

This clone has ten or more counts. The chain carries TRBV6-4 and TRBJ2-3; 9 bases are a match to TRBD2. J lost 1 base, V lost 3 bases, and 5 bases had no gene match. The CDR3 contains 16 residues. The germline CDR1 and CDR2 sequences are MRHNA and SNTAGT. The CDR3 coding sequence is TGTGCCAGCAGTGAGAATAGCGGGAGAGGCACAGATACGCAGTATTTT. Amino acids: CASSENSGRGTDTQYF.

This clone was seen only a few times. The chain recombines TRBV12-2 with TRBJ2-1; the table gives TRBD1 as D, unverified against the DNA. TRBV12-2 is labeled a pseudogene. This CDR3 comprises 16 residues. The CDR3 DNA is TGTGCAAGTCGCCCTACCGGGGACAGGGGAGGGGATGAGCAGTTCTTC. It encodes CASRPTGDRGGDEQFF.

This chain links TRBV19 with TRBJ1-3; the match to TRBD1 covers 10 bases. Losses at the gene ends were 9 bases for V and 2 bases for J; bases not matched to a gene: 1. The germline CDR1 and CDR2 sequences are LNHDA and SQIVND (reference sequence). This CDR3 has 13 residues. Written as DNA, the CDR3 is TGTGCCAGCGGACAGGGGGCTGGAAACACCATATATTTT. This gives the protein CASGQGAGNTIYF.

The chain has TRBV4-2 and TRBJ2-5; D unclear. The ends were cut back, 0 bases at V and 6 bases at J, with 11 bases in the middle. From germline, CDR1 is LGHNA and CDR2 YNFKEQ. This CDR3 has 14 residues. This CDR3 reads CASSQEGQEKTQYF. The CDR3 DNA sequence: TGTGCCAGCAGCCAAGAGGGTCAGGAAAAGACCCAGTACTTC.

This chain uses TRBV2 with TRBJ2-3, with 9 bases lining up with TRBD1. The germline V gene has CDR1 SNHLY and CDR2 FYNNEI. The trim removed 3 bases at V and 2 bases at J, leaving 9 bases unmatched. This CDR3 contains 17 residues. Written as DNA, the CDR3 is TGTGCCAGCAGTGACGGGACAGGGAGGGTGTCCACAGATACGCAGTATTTT. This translates into CASSDGTGRVSTDTQYF.

The V call is TRBV28, the J call TRBJ2-7; no reliable D call. Germline lookup yields CDR1 MDHEN and CDR2 SYDVKM. The CDR3 totals 13 residues. Trimming stripped 5 bases from V and 2 bases from J, with 10 bases between. The CDR3 protein is CASSPLGPYEQYF. Written as DNA, the CDR3 is TGTGCCAGCAGTCCCCTAGGGCCCTACGAGCAGTACTTC. The full variable domain, with the rest looked up from reference TRBV28 and TRBJ2-7, is DVKVTQSSRYLVKRTGEKVFLECVQDMDHENMFWYRQDPGLGLRLIYFSYDVKMKEKGDIPEGYSVSREKKERFSLILESASTNQTSMYLCASSPLGPYEQYFGPGTRLTVT.

This chain joins TRBV7-9 and TRBJ2-1; the D gene is possibly TRBD2 (5 bases). Trimming cost V 8 bases and J 8 bases, with 19 bases left between them. CDR1 and CDR2 from the germline V gene are SEHNR and FQNEAQ (reference sequence). The length of the CDR3 is 14 residues. The CDR3, as DNA: TGTGCCAGCGGCCGCGTCGTGGAGGCGGATGAGCAGTTCTTC. Encoded protein: CASGRVVEADEQFF.

The J gene is TRBJ2-5, the V gene TRBV2; 15 bases line up with TRBD2. The V segment lost 3 bases and the J segment 0 bases; nucleotides outside the gene matches: 8. This CDR3 contains 19 residues. Germline-derived CDR1 and CDR2 are SNHLY and FYNNEI. CDR3 region: CASSDGGTSGRTYQETQYF. DNA for the CDR3: TGTGCCAGCAGTGACGGGGGGACTAGCGGGAGGACCTACCAAGAGACCCAGTACTTC.

Note on this clone: The same CDR3 arises from other DNA sequences in this sample as well. The chain carries TRBV29-1 and TRBJ1-1; D is uncertain. V dropped 4 bases and J dropped 0 bases, with 6 bases sitting between them. Germline CDR1 SQVTM, CDR2 ANQGSEA. The CDR3 totals 12 residues. CDR3 sequence (DNA): TGCAGCGTTGCACGGATGAACACTGAAGCTTTCTTT. This gives the protein CSVARMNTEAFF.

This chain joins TRBV7-2 and TRBJ2-7; 13 nucleotides line up with TRBD2. The CDR3 spans 15 residues. V gave up 5 bases and J gave up 4 bases; unmatched junction bases: 5. Germline V gene sequence: CDR1 SGHTA, CDR2 FQGNSA. The chain's CDR3 is CASSIGLAGVYEQYF. CDR3 in DNA: TGTGCCAGCAGCATCGGACTAGCGGGAGTATACGAGCAGTACTTC. The variable domain in full, completed from reference TRBV7-2 and TRBJ2-7, reads GAGVSQSPSNKVTEKGKDVELRCDPISGHTALYWYRQSLGQGLEFLIYFQGNSAPDKSGLPSDRFSAERTGGSVSTLTIQRTQQEDSAVYLCASSIGLAGVYEQYFGPGTRLTVT.

This clone appeared many times. The rearrangement joins TRBV6-4 to TRBJ2-1; TRBD2 agrees at 8 bases. The germline gives CDR1 MRHNA, CDR2 SNTAGT. V was clipped by 3 bases and J by 2 bases; unmatched bases: 3. The CDR3 length is 15 residues. CDR3 coding DNA: TGTGCCAGCAGTGAAGACGGGAGGGCCTACAATGAGCAGTTCTTC. Translated, it gives CASSEDGRAYNEQFF.

This clone was picked up many times. The identical CDR3 is also encoded by other nucleotide sequences in the sample. V and J are TRBV11-2 and TRBJ2-2; TRBD2 might be the D (6 bases). V gave up 5 bases and J gave up 1 base, with 8 bases separating them. Per the germline V gene, CDR1 is SGHAT and CDR2 is FQNNGV. The CDR3 runs 14 residues. CDR3 region: CASSRRGNTGELFF. The CDR3 nucleotides read TGTGCCAGCAGCCGGAGGGGGAACACCGGGGAGCTGTTTTTT. Full variable domain (missing parts from reference TRBV11-2 and TRBJ2-2): EAGVAQSPRYKIIEKRQSVAFWCNPISGHATLYWYQQILGQGPKLLIQFQNNGVVDDSQLPKDRFSAERLKGVDSTLKIQPAKLEDSAVYLCASSRRGNTGELFFGEGSRLTVL.

The gene calls are TRBV5-6 and TRBJ2-3; D unclear. The CDR3 loop spans 15 amino acids. The V end was cut by 5 bases, the J end by 1 base, with 14 bases between. Per germline, CDR1 SGHDT and CDR2 YYEEEE. The DNA of the CDR3 is TGTGCCAGCAGGGTATATAACGGAGGCACAGATACGCAGTATTTT. It codes for CASRVYNGGTDTQYF.

This clone was observed a handful of times. The chain carries TRBV7-8 and TRBJ2-2, with 10 bases aligning to TRBD2. With 7 bases clipped from V and 6 bases from J, the junction kept 14 bases outside the gene matches. The CDR3 consists of 17 residues. From germline, CDR1 is SGHVS and CDR2 FQNEAQ. The CDR3 bases are TGTGCCAGCACCTGGCCGAGGGAGCGGGAGGGCCCCGGGGAGCTGTTTTTT. Protein sequence: CASTWPREREGPGELFF.

The gene calls are TRBV19 and TRBJ2-7; D remains unclear. CDR3 length: 14 amino acids. Germline V lookup: CDR1 LNHDA, CDR2 SQIVND (reference sequence). V was clipped by 9 bases and J by 2 bases, with 17 bases between them. DNA for the CDR3: TGTGCCAGCAAGAAGGCGGTACAGACCTACGAGCAGTACTTC. Its translation is CASKKAVQTYEQYF.

The chain combines TRBV23-1 with TRBJ1-1, with 7 bases lining up with TRBD1. TRBV23-1 falls under the ORF class, with uncertain function. With 0 bases clipped from V and 7 bases from J, the junction kept 11 bases outside the gene matches. There are 16 residues in the CDR3. Written as DNA, the CDR3 is TGCGCCAGCAGTCAATCGAACAACAACAGGGGACTTGAAGCTTTCTTT. It yields the protein CASSQSNNNRGLEAFF.